This T cell receptor beta chain was sequenced in a study of T cell repertoires in cytomegalovirus infection. MiXCR was run by TCRdb on the reads, yielding one entry per CDR3 protein. The sample lists some 940,000 distinct CDR3 sequences, approximately 31% occurring once. The study's findings and limits: Summed frequency of shared TCR beta families picked out CMV carriers who also had the relevant HLA.

With respect to this clonotype: Its matching antigen is unknown. A much larger clonotype is one base distant, so this may be a read error.

The source is a human donor in good health (CMV status not recorded). Some clones in this sample may be carry-over from other donors' samples. Sequenced here: cultured CD8+ T cells from PBMCs, sampled from culture after CMV antigen stimulation.

The CDR3 nucleotides are TGTGCCAACAGCTTTGGGACATCGTCTTACAATGAGCAGTTCTTC. This translates into CANSFGTSSYNEQFF. The chain uses TRBV7-8 and TRBJ2-1; D might be TRBD1 (6 bases). Germline V gives CDR1 SGHVS, CDR2 FQNEAQ. The CDR3 is made up of 15 amino acids. Full variable domain (rest looked up from reference TRBV7-8 and TRBJ2-1): GAGVSQSPRYKVAKRGQDVALRCDPISGHVSLFWYQQALGQGPEFLTYFQNEAQLDKSGLPSDRFFAERPEGSVSTLKIQRTQQEDSAVYLCANSFGTSSYNEQFFGPGTRLTVL.